In this sample, the clone carrying this T cell receptor beta chain turned up a few times. A second PCR, run for roughly 7 to 11 cycles, used a sample-barcoded 5' primer plus a J-beta primer mix. TCRdb independently ran MiXCR on the 5' RACE reads; one entry per CDR3 protein. The repertoire holds 800,000 or so distinct CDR3 sequences, with 20% to 30% as singletons. V was pared by 5 bases and J by 0 bases, with 10 bases between. Germline loops: CDR1 SEHNR, CDR2 FQNEAQ (reference sequence). This CDR3 is 14 amino acids long. The data originate from a study of blood T cells in healthy people across ages. The sample was also linked to a second study, of T cells of mothers and their children.

The origin of this receptor is a boy between 10 and 17 years old in good health. This sequence joins TRBV7-9 and TRBJ2-5; D may correspond to TRBD1 or TRBD2 (5 bases each). Sequences were obtained from blood. The CDR3 is CASSPGANQETQYF. CDR3 nucleotide sequence: TGTGCCAGCAGCCCCGGGGCTAACCAAGAGACCCAGTACTTC.